The following is a TCR beta chain sequence with its context. The sample originates from a study of blood T cell repertoires in COVID-19. The Seattle site enrolled patients during active infection and followed them longitudinally. Sequencing used immunoSEQ multiplex PCR; TCRdb keeps in-frame clones, though not all of them. This sample has about 210,000 clones, with 75% to 85% found just once. Per germline, CDR1 LGHDT and CDR2 YNNKEL (reference sequence). The CDR3 is made up of 14 amino acids. V dropped 5 bases and J dropped 6; count of bases not matched to a gene: 7. Sequencing was performed on peripheral blood. The genes are TRBV3-1 (or the pseudogene TRBV3-2) and TRBJ2-1, with 7 bases identical to TRBD2. This TCR was sampled from a man aged 50 to 60 with COVID-19, enrolled during active disease. CDR3 DNA: TGTGCCAGCAGCTTAGCTGGGGGGGGCAATGAGCAGTTCTTC. It yields the protein CASSLAGGGNEQFF.